Below, 10 T cell receptor beta chains from the same sample are listed, as sequenced in a study of T cells in Graves' hyperthyroidism and ophthalmopathy. RNA transcripts gave rise to amplified TCR beta CDR3 regions. TCR CDR3 regions were first amplified by RT-PCR with HTBI primers. TCRdb independently ran MiXCR on the multiplex PCR reads; one entry per CDR3 protein. Of around 250,000 distinct CDR3 sequences listed, 13% to 15% are singletons. Source material: blood. The source is a woman aged 40-49 years with Graves' hyperthyroidism that later progressed to Graves' ophthalmopathy.

This clonotype was observed many times. The chain couples TRBV6-1 to TRBJ1-1; the D is unclear. V was trimmed by 3 bases and J by 8 bases, leaving 7 bases between them. The CDR3 extends over 11 amino acids. CDR1 MNHNS and CDR2 SASEGT come from the germline V gene. In nucleotides, the CDR3 is TGTGCCAGCAGTGATTGGACGGAAGCTTTCTTT. Protein sequence: CASSDWTEAFF.

This clonotype came up many times. The chain recombines TRBV20-1 with TRBJ1-6, with a possible D match to TRBD1 (5 bases). The CDR3 covers 15 residues. Germline CDR1 reads DFQATT; CDR2 reads SNEGSKA (reference sequence). V was clipped by 0 bases and J by 6 bases, with 12 bases between them. The CDR3 here is CSARDRAGINSPLHF. In DNA, the CDR3 is TGCAGTGCTAGAGATAGGGCAGGGATTAATTCACCCCTCCACTTT.

The rearrangement uses TRBV9 and TRBJ1-1; TRBD1 agrees at 7 bases. From germline, CDR1 is SGDLS and CDR2 YYNGEE. There are 16 residues in the CDR3. Germline trimming cut 0 bases from V and 3 bases from J; bases unmatched to any gene: 8. In DNA, the CDR3 is TGTGCCAGCAGCGTAGCCCCAGGGGGAGTGGACACTGAAGCTTTCTTT. Protein sequence: CASSVAPGGVDTEAFF.

The sample holds many counts of this clonotype. The chain uses TRBV7-9 and TRBJ2-7, with unresolved D. This CDR3 contains 17 residues. The V and J ends lost 2 bases and 1 base respectively, with 18 bases between them. Germline V gene lookup returns CDR1 SEHNR and CDR2 FQNEAQ (reference sequence). The CDR3 reads CASSLPGTELGSYEQYF. The DNA for the CDR3 is TGTGCCAGCAGCTTACCCGGCACTGAGTTGGGGTCCTACGAGCAGTACTTC.

This clonotype has a count of ten or more. The V and J genes are TRBV13 and TRBJ2-5; 10 bases match TRBD2. Trimming removed 4 bases from V and 1 base from J; junction bases left unmatched: 6. Germline V gives CDR1 PRHDT, CDR2 FYEKMQ (reference sequence). The CDR3 runs to 16 residues. CDR3 loop: CASSSGLAESQETQYF. In nucleotides, the CDR3 is TGTGCCAGCAGCTCCGGACTAGCGGAAAGCCAAGAGACCCAGTACTTC.

This clonotype was counted many times. The chain recombines TRBV6-2 or TRBV6-3 with TRBJ2-7; D could derive from TRBD1 or TRBD2 (5 bases each). V was cut by 5 bases and J by 0 bases, with 26 bases left in between. The CDR3 is 19 amino acids. CDR1 MNHEY and CDR2 SVGEGT come from the germline V gene. The chain's CDR3 is CASSHLSPPGRISSYEQYF. The CDR3 bases are TGTGCCAGCAGTCACCTTTCGCCCCCGGGACGGATAAGCTCCTACGAGCAGTACTTC.

At least ten counts were recorded for this clonotype. V and J are TRBV6-2 or TRBV6-3 and TRBJ2-7; 13 positions agree with TRBD2. The CDR3 totals 18 residues. V lost 2 bases, J lost 3 bases, and 10 bases stayed unmatched. From germline, CDR1 is MNHEY and CDR2 SVGEGT. The CDR3 sequence is CASSYLITTSGRGYEQYF. CDR3 nucleotide sequence: TGTGCCAGCAGTTACCTGATTACAACTAGCGGGAGGGGCTACGAGCAGTACTTC.

This clonotype was observed many times. V gene TRBV28 combines with J gene TRBJ2-5; D possibly corresponds to TRBD2 (5 bases). CDR1 MDHEN and CDR2 SYDVKM come from the germline V gene. CDR3 size: 15 residues. Trimming cost V 5 bases and J 3 bases, with 16 bases left between them. The CDR3 DNA follows: TGTGCCAGCAGTGATCCCGGGATCTCAAAAGAGACCCAGTACTTC. It is translated as CASSDPGISKETQYF.

The chain employs TRBV27 and TRBJ2-7; D gene unclear. The CDR3 is 11 residues long. Trimming cost V 4 bases and J 6 bases, with 7 bases left between them. CDR1 and CDR2 from the germline V gene are MNHEY and SMNVEV (reference sequence). CDR3 nucleotide sequence: TGTGCCAGCAGTTGGGGTATCGAGCAGTACTTC. Its protein product is CASSWGIEQYF.

This clonotype was seen at least ten times. The rearrangement links TRBV6-5 to TRBJ2-3; 11 nucleotides match TRBD2. CDR1 MNHEY and CDR2 SVGAGI come from the germline V gene. The ends lost 2 bases at V and 9 bases at J; junction bases unmatched: 7. The CDR3 has 15 amino acids. In nucleotides, the CDR3 is TGTGCCAGCAGTTACGAATACCGACTAGCGGGGACGCAGTATTTT. It is translated as CASSYEYRLAGTQYF.